These 21 T cell receptor beta chains were all obtained from the same sample, sequenced in a study of blood T cell repertoires in COVID-19. The repertoire was sequenced with immunoSEQ multiplex PCR; TCRdb's copy has only in-frame clones and lacks some. The data show around 300,000 clones, 88% seen once. The sequenced material came from PBMCs or T cells enriched from blood (not recorded which). The receptors derive from a woman aged 50 to 60 who had recovered from COVID-19.

The J gene is TRBJ1-2, the V gene TRBV18, with D perhaps matching TRBD1 (6 bases). The germline CDR1 and CDR2 sequences are KGHSH and LQKENI. The CDR3 extends over 15 amino acids. Trimming took off 2 bases at V and 4 bases at J, with 14 bases between the two ends. CDR3 bases: TGTGCCAGCTCACCAGTTGGACAGCCAACCTATGGCTACACCTTC. This gives the protein CASSPVGQPTYGYTF.

This clone was detected a few times. V usage is TRBV24-1 and J usage is TRBJ2-3; 11 nucleotides match TRBD1. This CDR3 contains 17 residues. CDR1 and CDR2 (germline): KGHDR, SFDVKD. V lost 2 bases, J lost 2 bases, and 5 bases stayed unmatched. Here the CDR3 DNA reads TGTGCCACCAGTGATTCACGGGACAGGGGGTCCACAGATACGCAGTATTTT. This translates into CATSDSRDRGSTDTQYF.

V gene TRBV27 combines with J gene TRBJ2-7; TRBD2 matches at 8 bases. The CDR3 runs 14 residues. Germline CDR1 MNHEY, CDR2 SMNVEV (reference sequence). The V gene end was trimmed by 5 bases and the J gene end by 6 bases; junction bases not matched to a gene: 9. CDR3 coding DNA: TGTGCCAGCAGTGTCAGCGGGAGTAACGGCGAGCAGTACTTC. Protein sequence: CASSVSGSNGEQYF.

In its sample, this clone was seen once. The J gene is TRBJ1-4, the V gene TRBV24-1; a weak D match, TRBD1 (6 bases). CDR3 length equals 15 residues. Germline V CDR1 and CDR2: KGHDR, SFDVKD. V was pared by 2 bases and J by 7 bases, with 13 bases between. The CDR3: CATSDSYRTAEKLFF. The CDR3 DNA reads as TGTGCCACCAGTGATTCATATCGGACAGCTGAAAAACTGTTTTTT.

The chain combines TRBV5-4 with TRBJ2-5, with no clear D. The CDR3 runs to 16 residues. The V and J ends lost 0 bases and 2 bases respectively, with 14 bases between them. Looked up from germline, CDR1 is SGHNT and CDR2 is YYREEE (reference sequence). The CDR3 loop reads CASSLGDTFPQETQYF. In DNA form, the CDR3 reads TGTGCCAGCAGCTTGGGTGACACTTTCCCACAAGAGACCCAGTACTTC.

The chain joins TRBV28 to TRBJ2-2; 8 bases match TRBD1. Germline V CDR1 and CDR2: MDHEN, SYDVKM. J lost 1 base, V lost 3 bases, and 4 bases had no gene match. This CDR3 has 16 residues. The CDR3 coding sequence is TGTGCCAGCAGTTTCTATGGACAGGGGAACACCGGGGAGCTGTTTTTT. Translating gives CASSFYGQGNTGELFF.

The chain couples TRBV6-5 to TRBJ1-1; perhaps TRBD1 as D (5 bases). Germline-derived CDR1 and CDR2 are MNHEY and SVGAGI. The CDR3 has 14 amino acids. V lost 2 bases, J lost 1 base, and 8 bases lay in between. The CDR3 DNA reads as TGTGCCAGCAGTTACAGGGGTGAGAACACTGAAGCTTTCTTT. This translates into CASSYRGENTEAFF.

The rearrangement links TRBV11-1 to TRBJ2-1, with 7 bases fitting TRBD1. Germline assignment: CDR1 SGHAT and CDR2 FQDESV (reference sequence). CDR3 length equals 13 residues. Germline trimming cut 8 bases from V and 9 bases from J; bases unmatched to any gene: 10. The CDR3 sequence is CASEGARGTEQFF. CDR3 nucleotide sequence: TGTGCCAGCGAGGGCGCCAGGGGGACTGAGCAGTTCTTC.

The V call is TRBV7-3, the J call TRBJ2-7; a possible D gene is TRBD2 (5 bases). CDR1 and CDR2 (germline): SGHTA, FQGTGA. V was clipped by 7 bases and J by 5 bases, with 15 bases between them. This CDR3 contains 13 residues. In DNA, the CDR3 is TGTGCCAGCACATCAAGGGTGGGAGACGAGCAGTACTTC. Translating gives CASTSRVGDEQYF.

V gene TRBV21-1 combines with J gene TRBJ1-6; the DNA was not used to check the table's D call, TRBD1. TRBV21-1 is given as a pseudogene. CDR3 length equals 20 residues. CDR3 in amino acids: CASSATQGLTSSSYNSPLHF. CDR3 bases: TGTGCCAGCAGCGCCACACAGGGTTTAACTTCGTCCTCCTATAATTCACCCCTCCACTTT.

The rearrangement links TRBV28 to TRBJ1-5; 8 bases are a match to TRBD1. V was clipped by 2 bases and J by 2 bases; unmatched bases: 8. The CDR3 is made up of 17 amino acids. Germline assignment: CDR1 MDHEN and CDR2 SYDVKM. The CDR3 sequence: CASSLTVPGQGNQPQHF. The CDR3 DNA reads as TGTGCCAGCAGTTTAACCGTCCCGGGACAGGGCAATCAGCCCCAGCATTTT.

V and J are TRBV28 and TRBJ1-4, with TRBD1 identical over 8 bases. The CDR3 runs 15 residues. V gave up 4 bases and J gave up 6 bases; unmatched junction bases: 7. CDR1 MDHEN and CDR2 SYDVKM come from the germline V gene. The CDR3: CASSWRQGRDEKLFF. The CDR3 DNA is TGTGCCAGCAGTTGGCGACAGGGGAGAGATGAAAAACTGTTTTTT. Drawing the rest from reference TRBV28 and TRBJ1-4, the complete variable domain is DVKVTQSSRYLVKRTGEKVFLECVQDMDHENMFWYRQDPGLGLRLIYFSYDVKMKEKGDIPEGYSVSREKKERFSLILESASTNQTSMYLCASSWRQGRDEKLFFGSGTQLSVL.

This clone has just a few counts. The chain recombines TRBV6-1 with TRBJ1-1, with D tentatively TRBD1 (6 bases). The V end was cut by 2 bases, the J end by 0 bases, with 10 bases between. Looked up from germline, CDR1 is MNHNS and CDR2 is SASEGT. This CDR3 has 15 amino acids. CDR3 in DNA: TGTGCCAGCAGTGAACAGGGGCTCGTGAACACTGAAGCTTTCTTT. Its translation is CASSEQGLVNTEAFF.

V is TRBV9 and J is TRBJ2-1, with D possibly matching TRBD1 (6 bases). CDR3 size: 14 residues. V shed 0 bases and J shed 9 bases, with 13 bases lying between them. The V gene's germline CDR1 is SGDLS and CDR2 YYNGEE. The CDR3 spells CASSVGVGGSEQFF. The CDR3 coding sequence is TGTGCCAGCAGCGTAGGGGTAGGGGGTTCTGAGCAGTTCTTC.

This chain connects TRBV7-2 to TRBJ2-6, with D perhaps matching TRBD2 (5 bases). From germline, CDR1 is SGHTA and CDR2 FQGNSA. CDR3 size: 16 residues. Trimming shortened V by 2 bases and J by 0 bases, and 8 bases separated the two germline ends. Written as DNA, the CDR3 is TGTGCCAGCAGCTTATACGAGGGCTCTGGGGCCAACGTCCTGACTTTC. Protein sequence: CASSLYEGSGANVLTF.

This clone was counted only a few times. V gene TRBV11-2 combines with J gene TRBJ1-1; 12 bases align to TRBD1. V dropped 5 bases and J dropped 5; count of bases not matched to a gene: 9. Germline CDR1 SGHAT, CDR2 FQNNGV. This CDR3 is 16 amino acids long. CDR3: CASSAGTGGGYTEAFF. CDR3 coding DNA: TGTGCCAGCAGCGCAGGGACAGGGGGCGGATATACTGAAGCTTTCTTT.

This clone is a singleton in its sample. The V gene is TRBV18, the J gene TRBJ1-2; 7 bases line up with TRBD1. Trimming took 3 bases from V and 4 from J; bases not matched to a gene: 2. This CDR3 contains 13 residues. Germline V CDR1 and CDR2: KGHSH, LQKENI. CDR3 sequence (DNA): TGTGCCAGCTCACCGGGGACAGTCTATGGCTACACCTTC. This gives the protein CASSPGTVYGYTF.

The chain has TRBV14 and TRBJ2-2; no clear D. Germline lookup yields CDR1 SGHDN and CDR2 FVKESK. This CDR3 spans 13 amino acids. Trimming left V 3 bases short and J 4 bases short, with 6 bases between. The CDR3 DNA reads as TGTGCCAGCAGCCAGCGGTCCACCGGGGAGCTGTTTTTT. It is translated as CASSQRSTGELFF. The complete variable domain, with remaining parts taken from reference TRBV14 and TRBJ2-2, reads EAGVTQFPSHSVIEKGQTVTLRCDPISGHDNLYWYRRVMGKEIKFLLHFVKESKQDESGMPNNRFLAERTGGTYSTLKVQPAELEDSGVYFCASSQRSTGELFFGEGSRLTVL.

A few counts support this clone. The J gene is TRBJ1-1, the V gene TRBV2, with TRBD1 identical over 8 bases. Germline CDR1 reads SNHLY; CDR2 reads FYNNEI. The V and J ends lost 7 bases and 2 bases, in that order; junction bases with no gene match: 6. The CDR3 sequence is 14 residues long. The CDR3 DNA reads TGTGCCAGCACCCTACAGGGGGGAAACACTGAAGCTTTCTTT. It specifies CASTLQGGNTEAFF.

The chain has TRBV28 and TRBJ2-2; tentative D call: TRBD1 (5 bases). The CDR3 length is 15 residues. Trimming removed 3 bases at V and 5 bases at J, with 13 bases between. Looked up from germline, CDR1 is MDHEN and CDR2 is SYDVKM. The CDR3 loop reads CASSFWGIGTGELFF. The CDR3 coding sequence is TGTGCCAGCAGTTTCTGGGGCATCGGGACCGGGGAGCTGTTTTTT. Complete variable domain (other parts from reference TRBV28 and TRBJ2-2): DVKVTQSSRYLVKRTGEKVFLECVQDMDHENMFWYRQDPGLGLRLIYFSYDVKMKEKGDIPEGYSVSREKKERFSLILESASTNQTSMYLCASSFWGIGTGELFFGEGSRLTVL.

The chain carries TRBV24-1 and TRBJ2-3, with 7 bases fitting TRBD2. Germline V gives CDR1 KGHDR, CDR2 SFDVKD. The CDR3 totals 16 residues. V was pared by 1 base and J by 2 bases, with 5 bases of the junction left unmatched. The CDR3 DNA reads as TGTGCCACCAGTGATTTAAAAGGGGACTACACAGATACGCAGTATTTT. Protein: CATSDLKGDYTDTQYF.